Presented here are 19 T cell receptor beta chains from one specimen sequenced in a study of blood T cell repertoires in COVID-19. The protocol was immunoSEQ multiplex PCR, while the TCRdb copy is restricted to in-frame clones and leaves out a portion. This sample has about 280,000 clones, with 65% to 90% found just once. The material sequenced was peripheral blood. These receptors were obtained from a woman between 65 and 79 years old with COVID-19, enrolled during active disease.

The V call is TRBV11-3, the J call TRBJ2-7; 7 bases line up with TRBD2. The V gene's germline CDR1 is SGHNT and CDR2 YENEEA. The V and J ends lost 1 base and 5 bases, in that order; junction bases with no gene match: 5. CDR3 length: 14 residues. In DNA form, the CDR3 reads TGTGCCAGCAGCTTAGGATGGGGGGGAGACGAGCAGTACTTC. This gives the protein CASSLGWGGDEQYF.

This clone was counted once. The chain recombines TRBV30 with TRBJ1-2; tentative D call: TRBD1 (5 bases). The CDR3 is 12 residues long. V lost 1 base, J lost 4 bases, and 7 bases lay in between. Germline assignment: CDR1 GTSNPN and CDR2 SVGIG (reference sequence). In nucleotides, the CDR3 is TGTGCCTGGAGTGGACAGAGCTATGGCTACACCTTC. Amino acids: CAWSGQSYGYTF.

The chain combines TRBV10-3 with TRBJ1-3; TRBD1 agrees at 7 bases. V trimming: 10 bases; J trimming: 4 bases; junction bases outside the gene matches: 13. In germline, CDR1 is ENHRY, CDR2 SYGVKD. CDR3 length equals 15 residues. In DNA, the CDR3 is TGTGCCACCTGGGACCCCGGGACAGCGGGAAACACCATATATTTT. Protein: CATWDPGTAGNTIYF.

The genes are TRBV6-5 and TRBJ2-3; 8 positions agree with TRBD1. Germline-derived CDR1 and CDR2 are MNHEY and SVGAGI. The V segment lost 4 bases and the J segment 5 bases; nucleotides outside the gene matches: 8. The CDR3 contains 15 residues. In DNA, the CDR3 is TGTGCCAGCAGTTCCCAGGACAGGGTAGGAGATACGCAGTATTTT. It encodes CASSSQDRVGDTQYF.

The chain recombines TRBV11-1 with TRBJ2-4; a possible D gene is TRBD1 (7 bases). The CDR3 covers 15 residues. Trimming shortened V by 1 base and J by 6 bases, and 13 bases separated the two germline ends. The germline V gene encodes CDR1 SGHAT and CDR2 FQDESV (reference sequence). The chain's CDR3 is CASSLGAGQLNIQYF. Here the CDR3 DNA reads TGTGCCAGCAGCTTAGGGGCGGGACAGTTAAACATTCAGTACTTC. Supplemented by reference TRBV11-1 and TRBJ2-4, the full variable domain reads EAEVAQSPRYKITEKSQAVAFWCDPISGHATLYWYRQILGQGPELLVQFQDESVVDDSQLPKDRFSAERLKGVDSTLKIQPAELGDSAMYLCASSLGAGQLNIQYFGAGTRLSVL.

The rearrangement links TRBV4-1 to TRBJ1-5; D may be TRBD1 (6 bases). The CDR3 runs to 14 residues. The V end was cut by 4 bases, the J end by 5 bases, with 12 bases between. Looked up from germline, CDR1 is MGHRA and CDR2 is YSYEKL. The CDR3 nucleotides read TGCGCCAGCAGCCCAACAGGGTCGTATCAGCCCCAGCATTTT. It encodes CASSPTGSYQPQHF.

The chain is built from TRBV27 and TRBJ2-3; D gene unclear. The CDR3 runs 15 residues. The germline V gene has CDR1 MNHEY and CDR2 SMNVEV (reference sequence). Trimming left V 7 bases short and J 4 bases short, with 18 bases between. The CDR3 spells CASTSQFNGADTQYF. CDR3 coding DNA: TGTGCCAGCACTTCCCAATTCAACGGTGCAGATACGCAGTATTTT.

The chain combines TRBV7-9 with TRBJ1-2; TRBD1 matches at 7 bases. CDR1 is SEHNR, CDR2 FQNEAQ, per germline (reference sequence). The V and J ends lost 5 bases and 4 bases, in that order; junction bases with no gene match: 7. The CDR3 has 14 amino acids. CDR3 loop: CASSPRQGSYGYTF. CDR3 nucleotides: TGTGCCAGCAGCCCGAGACAGGGTAGCTATGGCTACACCTTC.

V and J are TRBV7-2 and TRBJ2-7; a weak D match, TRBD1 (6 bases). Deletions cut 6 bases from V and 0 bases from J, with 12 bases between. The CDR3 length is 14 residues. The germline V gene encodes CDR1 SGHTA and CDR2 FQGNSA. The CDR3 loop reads CASRLDRSSYEQYF. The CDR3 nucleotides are TGTGCCAGCAGACTCGACAGGAGCTCCTACGAGCAGTACTTC. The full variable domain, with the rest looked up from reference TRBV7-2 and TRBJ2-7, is GAGVSQSPSNKVTEKGKDVELRCDPISGHTALYWYRQSLGQGLEFLIYFQGNSAPDKSGLPSDRFSAERTGGSVSTLTIQRTQQEDSAVYLCASRLDRSSYEQYFGPGTRLTVT.

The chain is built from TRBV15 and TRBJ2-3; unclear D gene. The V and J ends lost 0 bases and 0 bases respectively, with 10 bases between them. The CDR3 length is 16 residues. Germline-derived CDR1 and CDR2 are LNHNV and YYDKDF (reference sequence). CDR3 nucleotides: TGTGCCACCAGCAGAGATCTAAGTACGAGCACAGATACGCAGTATTTT. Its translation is CATSRDLSTSTDTQYF.

CDR3 coding DNA: TGTGCCAGCAGCGCACAGGGGTCGGTCACTGAAGCTTTCTTT. Translated: CASSAQGSVTEAFF. The chain combines TRBV11-2 with TRBJ1-1; 7 bases are shared with TRBD1. The length of the CDR3 is 14 residues. The V gene's germline CDR1 is SGHAT and CDR2 FQNNGV. V shed 5 bases and J 4 bases; nucleotides not matched to a gene: 7.

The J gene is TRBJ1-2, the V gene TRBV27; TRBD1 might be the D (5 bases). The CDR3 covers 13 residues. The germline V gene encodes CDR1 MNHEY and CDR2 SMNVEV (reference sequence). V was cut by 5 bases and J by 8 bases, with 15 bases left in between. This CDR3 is CASSRGDKSGYTF. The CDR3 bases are TGTGCCAGCAGTCGGGGGGATAAGAGCGGCTACACCTTC.

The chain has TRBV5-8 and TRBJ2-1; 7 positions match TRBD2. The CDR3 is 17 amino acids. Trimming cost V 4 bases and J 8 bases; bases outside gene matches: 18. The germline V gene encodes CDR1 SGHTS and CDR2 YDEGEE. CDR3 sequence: CASSLLIGAAGLDEQFF. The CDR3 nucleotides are TGTGCCAGCAGCCTGCTAATCGGGGCAGCGGGGTTGGATGAGCAGTTCTTC.

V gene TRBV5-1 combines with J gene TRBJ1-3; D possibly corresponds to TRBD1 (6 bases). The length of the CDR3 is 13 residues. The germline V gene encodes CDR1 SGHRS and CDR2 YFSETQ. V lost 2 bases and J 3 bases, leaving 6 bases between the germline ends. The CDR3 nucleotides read TGCGCCAGCAGCTTAGGGGGTGGAAACACCATATATTTT. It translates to CASSLGGGNTIYF.

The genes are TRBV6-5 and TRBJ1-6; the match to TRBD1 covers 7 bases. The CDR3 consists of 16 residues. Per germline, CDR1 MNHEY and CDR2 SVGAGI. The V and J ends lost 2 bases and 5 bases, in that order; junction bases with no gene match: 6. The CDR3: CASSYDGTANNSPLHF. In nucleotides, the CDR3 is TGTGCCAGCAGTTACGATGGGACAGCCAATAATTCACCCCTCCACTTT.

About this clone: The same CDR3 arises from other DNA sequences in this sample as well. The CDR3 DNA sequence: TGTGCCTGGAGTGTACGCGGCTACGAGCAGTACTTC. It translates to CAWSVRGYEQYF. The genes are TRBV30 and TRBJ2-7; the D is unclear. The germline V and J ends were trimmed by 0 bases and 3 bases, with 6 bases remaining between them. Germline CDR1 and CDR2: GTSNPN and SVGIG (reference sequence). The length of the CDR3 is 12 residues.

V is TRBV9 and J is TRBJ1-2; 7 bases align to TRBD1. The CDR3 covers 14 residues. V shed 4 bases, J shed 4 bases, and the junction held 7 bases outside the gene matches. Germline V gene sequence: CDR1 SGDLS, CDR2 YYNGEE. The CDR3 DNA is TGTGCCAGCAGCTTCGGAGACAGGGCCTATGGCTACACCTTC. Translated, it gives CASSFGDRAYGYTF.

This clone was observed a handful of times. The CDR3 nucleotides are TGTGCCAGCAGCTTATACGGGGGTAAGGTGGAGACCCAGTACTTC. Encoded protein: CASSLYGGKVETQYF. This chain joins TRBV7-2 and TRBJ2-5; tentatively, D is TRBD2 (6 bases). The CDR3 length is 15 residues. From germline, CDR1 is SGHTA and CDR2 FQGNSA. V was pared by 2 bases and J by 5 bases, with 15 bases between.

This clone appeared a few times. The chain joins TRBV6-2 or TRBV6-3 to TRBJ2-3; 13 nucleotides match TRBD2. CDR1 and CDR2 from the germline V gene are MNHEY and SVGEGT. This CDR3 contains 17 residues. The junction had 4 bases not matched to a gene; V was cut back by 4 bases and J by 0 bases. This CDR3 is CASSWTSGGTSTDTQYF. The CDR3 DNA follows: TGTGCCAGCAGTTGGACTAGCGGGGGTACTAGCACAGATACGCAGTATTTT.